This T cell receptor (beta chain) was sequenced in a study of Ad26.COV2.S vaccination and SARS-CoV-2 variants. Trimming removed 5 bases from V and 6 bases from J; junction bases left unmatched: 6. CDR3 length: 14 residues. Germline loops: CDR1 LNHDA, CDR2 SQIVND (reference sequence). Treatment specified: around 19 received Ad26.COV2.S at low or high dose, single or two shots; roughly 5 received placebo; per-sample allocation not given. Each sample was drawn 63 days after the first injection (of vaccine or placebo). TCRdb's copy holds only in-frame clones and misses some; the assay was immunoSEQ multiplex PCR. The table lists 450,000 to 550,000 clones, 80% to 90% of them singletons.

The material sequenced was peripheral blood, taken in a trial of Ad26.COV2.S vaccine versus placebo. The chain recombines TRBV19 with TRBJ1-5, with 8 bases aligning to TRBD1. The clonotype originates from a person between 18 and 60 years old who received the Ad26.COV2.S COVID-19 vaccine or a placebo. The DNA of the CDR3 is TGTGCCAGTAGTCCATCAGGGGGCGGTCAGCCCCAGCATTTT. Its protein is CASSPSGGGQPQHF.